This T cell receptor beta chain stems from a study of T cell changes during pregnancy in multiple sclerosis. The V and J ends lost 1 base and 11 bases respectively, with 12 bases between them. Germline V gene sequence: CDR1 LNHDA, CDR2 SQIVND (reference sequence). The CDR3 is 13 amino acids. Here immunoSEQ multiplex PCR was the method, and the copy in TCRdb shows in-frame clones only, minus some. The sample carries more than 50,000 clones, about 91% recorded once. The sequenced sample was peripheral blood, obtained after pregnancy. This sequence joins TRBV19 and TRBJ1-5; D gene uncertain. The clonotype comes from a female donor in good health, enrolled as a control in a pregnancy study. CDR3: CASSIGRFRSQHF. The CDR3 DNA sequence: TGTGCCAGTAGTATAGGACGGTTCAGGTCCCAGCATTTT.